Given below is one T cell receptor beta chain in context. Its recognized antigen is unknown. Nothing much larger sits one base from this clone, and base qualities are not available. This entry belongs to a study of blood T cell repertoires in COVID-19 (dated by TCRdb to the early 2020s). Concerning the study at large: Samples from collaborators originated in the United States, Italy and Spain and spanned both the acute and convalescent phases of COVID-19. The prospective study material was composed of cDNA or gDNA derived from T cells, B-cell-depleted T cells, or PBMCs. Subjects who had been exposed to COVID-19, were actively infected with it, or had recovered from it provided the deeply sampled blood TCRbeta repertoires that made up the dataset. The repertoires were released in a freely available public database intended as a resource for research on the immune response to SARS-CoV-2. The samples were drawn from the first 160 participants of the ongoing ImmuneRACE study and from 1,254 subjects provided by 6 global collaborators. A de-identified subject ID, COVID-19 status, age in years and sex were almost always included in the sample metadata. Where available, HLA class I and class II types were obtained from metadata supplied by the sample provider rather than from assay-based typing.

The immunoSEQ Assay, a bias-controlled multiplex PCR, was used to amplify TCRbeta CDR3 regions from genomic DNA. On the authors' methods: Nucleated cell counts per sample were estimated from amplification of reference gene primers within the assay. To quantify the absolute abundance of each unique TCRbeta CDR3 rearrangement, sequence reads were collapsed and filtered. For each sample, productive Simpson clonality was calculated by taking the square root of Simpson's diversity index across productive rearrangements. Here the immuneACCESS table is served through TCRdb, limited to in-frame sequences with V and J called. Missing clones are a known gap in these copies; in checked studies unresolved V genes cover under half, and the rest lacks a known reason. Clone size and the V and J calls come from that table; the DNA yielded D and trimming. Here the sample has approximately 200,000 clones; more than 70% occur a single time. The ten largest clones take up 7.5% to 10% of the sample.

Results and caveats for the whole study, not just this receptor: The quantity of clinical and demographic metadata differed by source and by participant and was supplied without curation.

Enrolling through a virtual design, the prospective study's participants ranged in age from roughly 18 to 89 years and lived across 24 United States geographic areas. In the prospective study, participants were assigned to cohorts based on the clinical history participants reported in a screening survey and a study questionnaire. ImmuneRACE Cohort 3 recovered participants were defined by two consecutive negative NP/OP PCR tests, healthcare professional clearance, or symptom resolution. In the prospective study, whole blood, serum and a nasopharyngeal or oropharyngeal swab were collected from each participant by mobile phlebotomists. Prospective study participants could optionally give additional blood draws and questionnaires over a roughly 2-month period. Prospective study blood samples were shipped either frozen or at room temperature before DNA extraction. The CDR3 goes from the cysteine to the phenylalanine over 13 residues. The kept DNA is CDR3 alone, 39 bases in frame from the first base. CDR1 and CDR2 are read off the germline V gene as SNHLY and FYNNEI. Trimmed from V: 4 bases; trimmed from J: 5 bases; junction bases lacking a gene match: 3.

The sequence is built from TRBV2 and TRBJ1-1, with 8 central nucleotides matching TRBD1. The sample was PBMCs or T cells enriched from blood (not recorded which). This TCR derives from a woman aged 25-40 years who had recovered from COVID-19. The CDR3 sequence is CASSGTGITEAFF. The DNA sequence is given as TGTGCCAGCAGTGGGACAGGGATAACTGAAGCTTTCTTT.